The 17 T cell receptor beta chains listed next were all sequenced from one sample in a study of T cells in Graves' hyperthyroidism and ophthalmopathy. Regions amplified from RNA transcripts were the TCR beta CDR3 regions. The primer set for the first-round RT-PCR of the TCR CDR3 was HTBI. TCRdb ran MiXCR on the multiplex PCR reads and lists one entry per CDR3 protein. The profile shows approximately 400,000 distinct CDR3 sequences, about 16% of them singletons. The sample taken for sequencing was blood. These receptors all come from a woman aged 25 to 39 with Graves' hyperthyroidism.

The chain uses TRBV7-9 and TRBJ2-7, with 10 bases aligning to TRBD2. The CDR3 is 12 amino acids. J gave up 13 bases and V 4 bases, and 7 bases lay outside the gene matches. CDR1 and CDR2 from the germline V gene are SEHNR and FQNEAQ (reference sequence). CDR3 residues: CASSSTTSGLYF. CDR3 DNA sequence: TGTGCCAGCAGCTCCACGACTAGCGGGCTTTACTTC.

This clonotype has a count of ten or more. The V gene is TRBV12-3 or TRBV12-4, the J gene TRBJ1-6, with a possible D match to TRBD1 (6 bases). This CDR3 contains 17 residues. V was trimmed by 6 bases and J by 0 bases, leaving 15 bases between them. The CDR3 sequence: CASRPDRISSYNSPLHF. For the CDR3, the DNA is TGTGCCAGCAGACCCGACAGGATCAGCTCCTATAATTCACCCCTCCACTTT.

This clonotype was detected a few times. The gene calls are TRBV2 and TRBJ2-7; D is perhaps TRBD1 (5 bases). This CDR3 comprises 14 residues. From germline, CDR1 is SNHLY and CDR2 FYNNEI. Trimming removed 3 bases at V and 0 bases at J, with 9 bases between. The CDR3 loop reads CASSEDTYSYEQYF. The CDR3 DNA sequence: TGTGCCAGCAGTGAGGACACTTACTCCTACGAGCAGTACTTC. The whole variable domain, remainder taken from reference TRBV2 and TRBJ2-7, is EPEVTQTPSHQVTQMGQEVILRCVPISNHLYFYWYRQILGQKVEFLVSFYNNEISEKSEIFDDQFSVERPDGSNFTLKIRSTKLEDSAMYFCASSEDTYSYEQYFGPGTRLTVT.

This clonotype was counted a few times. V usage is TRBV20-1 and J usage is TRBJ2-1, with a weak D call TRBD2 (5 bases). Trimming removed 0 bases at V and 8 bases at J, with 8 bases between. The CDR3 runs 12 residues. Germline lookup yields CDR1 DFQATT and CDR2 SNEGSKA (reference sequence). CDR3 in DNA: TGCAGTGCTAGAGATCTGGGAGATGAGCAGTTCTTC. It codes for CSARDLGDEQFF.

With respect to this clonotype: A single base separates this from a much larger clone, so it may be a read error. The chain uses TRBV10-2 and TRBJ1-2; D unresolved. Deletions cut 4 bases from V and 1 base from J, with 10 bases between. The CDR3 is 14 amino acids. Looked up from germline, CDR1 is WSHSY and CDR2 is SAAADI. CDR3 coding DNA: TGCGCCAGCAGTGGCGGGAAAGTTAACTATGGCTACACCTTC. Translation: CASSGGKVNYGYTF.

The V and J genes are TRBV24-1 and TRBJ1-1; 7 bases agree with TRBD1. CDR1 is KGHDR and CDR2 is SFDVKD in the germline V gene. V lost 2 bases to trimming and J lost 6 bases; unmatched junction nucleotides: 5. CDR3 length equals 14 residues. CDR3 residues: CATSDSETGSEAFF. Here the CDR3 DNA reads TGTGCCACCAGTGATTCCGAGACAGGGTCTGAAGCTTTCTTT.

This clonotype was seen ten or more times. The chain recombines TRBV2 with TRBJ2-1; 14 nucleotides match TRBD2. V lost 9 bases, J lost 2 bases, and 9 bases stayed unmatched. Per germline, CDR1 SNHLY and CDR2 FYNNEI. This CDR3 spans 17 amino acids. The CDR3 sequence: CARTGTSGRGTYNEQFF. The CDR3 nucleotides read TGTGCCAGAACCGGGACTAGCGGGAGAGGTACCTACAATGAGCAGTTCTTC.

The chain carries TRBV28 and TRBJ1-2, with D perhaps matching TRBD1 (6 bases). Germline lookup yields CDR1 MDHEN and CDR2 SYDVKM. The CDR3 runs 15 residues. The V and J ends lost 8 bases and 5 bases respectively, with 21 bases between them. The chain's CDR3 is CASLGGGPRAYGYTF. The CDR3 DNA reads TGTGCCAGCTTGGGGGGGGGGCCGAGGGCTTATGGCTACACCTTC.

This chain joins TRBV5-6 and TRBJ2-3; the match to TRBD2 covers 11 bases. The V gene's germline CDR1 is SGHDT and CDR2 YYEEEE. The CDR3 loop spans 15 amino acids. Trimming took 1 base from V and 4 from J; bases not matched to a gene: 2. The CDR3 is CASSLLLAGADTQYF. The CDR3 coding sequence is TGTGCCAGCAGCTTGTTACTAGCGGGAGCAGATACGCAGTATTTT. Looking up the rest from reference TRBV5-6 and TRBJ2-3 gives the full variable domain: DAGVTQSPTHLIKTRGQQVTLRCSPKSGHDTVSWYQQALGQGPQFIFQYYEEEERQRGNFPDRFSGHQFPNYSSELNVNALLLGDSALYLCASSLLLAGADTQYFGPGTRLTVL.

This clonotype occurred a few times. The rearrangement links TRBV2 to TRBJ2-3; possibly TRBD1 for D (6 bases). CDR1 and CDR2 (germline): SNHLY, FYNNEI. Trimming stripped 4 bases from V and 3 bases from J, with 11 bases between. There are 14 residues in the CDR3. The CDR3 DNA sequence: TGTGCCAGCAGTGTGAGGACAGCAACAGATACGCAGTATTTT. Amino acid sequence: CASSVRTATDTQYF.

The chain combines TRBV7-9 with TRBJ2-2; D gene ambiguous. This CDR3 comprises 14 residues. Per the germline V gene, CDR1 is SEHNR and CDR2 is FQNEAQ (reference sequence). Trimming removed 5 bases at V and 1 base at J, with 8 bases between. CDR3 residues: CASSTRQNTGELFF. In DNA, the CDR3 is TGTGCCAGCAGCACGCGACAGAACACCGGGGAGCTGTTTTTT.

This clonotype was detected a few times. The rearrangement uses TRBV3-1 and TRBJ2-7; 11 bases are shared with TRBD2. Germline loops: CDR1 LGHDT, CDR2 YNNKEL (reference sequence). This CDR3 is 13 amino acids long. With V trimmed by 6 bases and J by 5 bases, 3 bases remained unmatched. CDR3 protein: CASSPTSGNEQYF. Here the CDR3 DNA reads TGTGCCAGCAGTCCGACTAGCGGGAACGAGCAGTACTTC.

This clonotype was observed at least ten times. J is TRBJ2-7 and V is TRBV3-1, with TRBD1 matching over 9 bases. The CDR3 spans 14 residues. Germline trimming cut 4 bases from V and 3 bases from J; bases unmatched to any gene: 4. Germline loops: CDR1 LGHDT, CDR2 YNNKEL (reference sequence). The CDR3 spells CASSRGQGHYEQYF. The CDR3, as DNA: TGTGCCAGCAGCCGAGGACAGGGGCACTACGAGCAGTACTTC.

Written as DNA, the CDR3 is TGCGCCAGCAGCCTCCGTATTGGGGGACACGGGACAGATACGCAGTATTTT. It codes for CASSLRIGGHGTDTQYF. This rearrangement joins TRBV5-1 to TRBJ2-3, with D perhaps matching TRBD1 (6 bases). The CDR3 extends over 17 amino acids. V was shortened by 4 bases and J by 3 bases, with 21 bases between the two germline ends. Per the germline V gene, CDR1 is SGHRS and CDR2 is YFSETQ.

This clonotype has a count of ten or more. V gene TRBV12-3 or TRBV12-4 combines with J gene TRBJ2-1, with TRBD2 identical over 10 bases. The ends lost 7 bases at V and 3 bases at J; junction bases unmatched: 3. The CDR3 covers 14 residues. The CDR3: CASTLAGVYNEQFF. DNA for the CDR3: TGTGCCAGCACCCTAGCGGGAGTCTACAATGAGCAGTTCTTC.

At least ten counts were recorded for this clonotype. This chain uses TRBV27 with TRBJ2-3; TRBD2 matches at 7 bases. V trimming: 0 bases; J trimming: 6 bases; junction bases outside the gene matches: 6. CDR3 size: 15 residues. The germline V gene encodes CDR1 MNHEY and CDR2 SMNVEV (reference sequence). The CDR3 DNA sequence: TGTGCCAGCAGTTTATCCACGGGAGGAAGGGATACGCAGTATTTT. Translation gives CASSLSTGGRDTQYF.

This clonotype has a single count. The CDR3, as DNA: TGTGCCAGCAGCCTAGAGGCAGGGGCTATGGGGGAGACCCAGTACTTC. Its translation: CASSLEAGAMGETQYF. The chain couples TRBV28 to TRBJ2-5, with D possibly TRBD1 on 6 matching bases. Trimming removed 6 bases at V and 5 bases at J, with 22 bases between. Germline CDR1 MDHEN, CDR2 SYDVKM. The CDR3 is made up of 16 amino acids.